Below, 25 T cell receptor beta chains from the same sample are listed, as sequenced in a study of CD8+CD57+ T cells in acquired aplastic anemia. Patients included in sequencing had previously demonstrated CD8+CD57+ cell expansion by flow cytometry. Genomic DNA constituted the template upon which TCR beta VDJ and CDR3 profiling was performed. TCRdb reprocessed the reads with MiXCR, giving one entry per CDR3 protein. There are some 200,000 distinct CDR3 sequences in the sample; approximately 48% occur only once, and 1.8% lies in the top ten. Sequencing was carried out using sorted CD4+, CD8+, or CD8+CD57+ T cells (not recorded which) from PBMCs. These receptors originate from a human donor with aplastic anemia.

A remark on this clonotype: A read error may account for a junction end that differs from germline. In DNA, the CDR3 is TGTGCCAGCAGTTACGAGTGGGACAGCAACACTGAAGCTTTCTTT. Translation: CASSYEWDSNTEAFF. The chain combines TRBV10-3 with TRBJ1-1; 7 positions match TRBD1. The CDR3 runs to 15 residues. Germline V gene sequence: CDR1 ENHRY, CDR2 SYGVKD.

This clonotype occurred many times. The V gene is TRBV4-1, the J gene TRBJ1-2, with unresolved D. The germline V and J ends were trimmed by 0 bases and 4 bases, with 9 bases remaining between them. The CDR3 has 14 amino acids. CDR1 and CDR2 (germline): MGHRA, YSYEKL. The CDR3 sequence: CASSQDSGSYGYTF. Written as DNA, the CDR3 is TGCGCCAGCAGCCAAGATTCGGGGTCCTATGGCTACACCTTC.

The gene calls are TRBV11-2 and TRBJ2-3, with 10 bases aligning to TRBD2. Germline V gene data show CDR1 as SGHAT and CDR2 as FQNNGV. The V gene end was trimmed by 2 bases and the J gene end by 3 bases; junction bases not matched to a gene: 5. The CDR3 is 16 residues long. The CDR3 bases are TGTGCCAGCAGCTTACTAGCGGGAGAAGGAACAGATACGCAGTATTTT. The encoded protein is CASSLLAGEGTDTQYF.

This clonotype was seen at least ten times. The chain combines TRBV12-3 or TRBV12-4 with TRBJ1-1; possible D gene TRBD1, 6 bases. The CDR3 length is 13 residues. Trimming stripped 6 bases from V and 3 bases from J, with 11 bases between. CDR3 residues: CASSRQVDTEAFF. Here the CDR3 DNA reads TGTGCCAGCAGCCGACAGGTGGACACTGAAGCTTTCTTT.

The table lists this clonotype with a few counts. The chain has TRBV4-1 and TRBJ1-1; the D gene is possibly TRBD1 (5 bases). Trimming pared 0 bases from V and 10 bases from J, leaving 15 bases between. CDR1 and CDR2 (germline): MGHRA, YSYEKL. CDR3 length: 14 amino acids. As DNA, the CDR3 is TGCGCCAGCAGCCAAGATTGGGGCACCGGAGGAGCTTTCTTT. Its translation: CASSQDWGTGGAFF.

Many counts were recorded for this clonotype. The CDR3 DNA sequence: TGTGCCAGCAGCCGAAGACAGGGGGCGTATGGCTACACCTTC. It codes for CASSRRQGAYGYTF. The V and J genes are TRBV3-1 and TRBJ1-2; 10 bases are shared with TRBD1. V shed 4 bases, J shed 5 bases, and the junction held 4 bases outside the gene matches. Germline V lookup: CDR1 LGHDT, CDR2 YNNKEL (reference sequence). The CDR3 contains 14 residues.

This clonotype came up many times. The chain uses TRBV7-3 and TRBJ2-1; 10 bases line up with TRBD2. CDR1 and CDR2 from the germline V gene are SGHTA and FQGTGA. The J segment lost 9 bases and the V segment lost 1 base, leaving 18 bases of the junction unmatched. The CDR3 covers 19 residues. The CDR3 coding sequence is TGTGCCAGCAGCTTAAGACAGGGATCTAGCGGGGGCCGCCCGCCTGAGCAGTTCTTC. As protein: CASSLRQGSSGGRPPEQFF.

The V call is TRBV6-4, the J call TRBJ1-5; 9 bases map to TRBD1. The CDR3 runs 13 residues. The V gene's germline CDR1 is MRHNA and CDR2 SNTAGT. V dropped 6 bases and J dropped 11; count of bases not matched to a gene: 8. The CDR3 sequence: CASRGDRGGAQHF. As DNA, the CDR3 is TGTGCCAGCAGGGGAGACAGGGGGGGGGCCCAGCATTTT.

To note about this clonotype: A much larger clone is a single base away; this may be a read error. The chain joins TRBV25-1 to TRBJ2-1; D is possibly TRBD2 (6 bases). The germline V gene has CDR1 MGHDK and CDR2 SYGVNS. This CDR3 is built from 14 residues. Between the trimmed V and J ends, which lost 5 bases and 5 bases, there was a span of 13 bases. CDR3 sequence: CASSYLWEDNEQFF. The CDR3 DNA reads TGTGCCAGCAGTTACTTGTGGGAGGACAATGAGCAGTTCTTC.

The chain links TRBV5-4 to TRBJ1-2, with 10 bases aligning to TRBD1. Germline V gives CDR1 SGHNT, CDR2 YYREEE (reference sequence). J lost 8 bases, V lost 2 bases, and 3 bases had no gene match. There are 13 residues in the CDR3. CDR3 sequence reads: CASSFRDRGGYTF. CDR3 nucleotides: TGTGCCAGCAGCTTCCGGGACAGGGGAGGCTACACCTTC.

The gene calls are TRBV7-8 and TRBJ1-2; no definite D call. CDR1 SGHVS and CDR2 FQNEAQ come from the germline V gene. The CDR3 has 14 residues. V gave up 2 bases and J gave up 3 bases, with 10 bases separating them. CDR3: CASSLSHGDYGYTF. DNA for the CDR3: TGTGCCAGCAGCTTATCTCACGGAGACTATGGCTACACCTTC.

Ten or more counts support this clonotype. The junction departs from germline at one end; a sequencing error may be responsible. The chain employs TRBV7-7 and TRBJ2-5, with 7 bases lining up with TRBD2. Germline V lookup: CDR1 SSHAT, CDR2 FNYEAQ (reference sequence). The CDR3 contains 14 residues. The CDR3 is CASSLWGGGETQYF. Written as DNA, the CDR3 is TGTGCTAGCAGCTTATGGGGGGGAGGAGAGACCCAGTACTTC.

V is TRBV7-6 and J is TRBJ1-6; possible D gene TRBD1, 5 bases. Germline V gene data show CDR1 as SGHVS and CDR2 as FNYEAQ. The germline V and J ends were trimmed by 5 bases and 11 bases, with 16 bases remaining between them. This CDR3 is 14 amino acids long. In DNA, the CDR3 is TGTGCCAGCAGCCCAAGGGCCGACAGTGCACCCCTCCACTTT. Its translation is CASSPRADSAPLHF.

The J gene is TRBJ1-1, the V gene TRBV29-1, with D unresolved. The CDR3 is 14 amino acids. Germline values: CDR1 SQVTM, CDR2 ANQGSEA. V gave up 0 bases and J gave up 1 base, with 9 bases separating them. The DNA of the CDR3 is TGCAGCGTTGAAGATCTCCAACGGAACACTGAAGCTTTCTTT. It translates to CSVEDLQRNTEAFF.

This clonotype has a count of ten or more. The chain employs TRBV20-1 and TRBJ1-2; D not resolved. V was clipped by 0 bases and J by 4 bases, with 9 bases between them. Germline-derived CDR1 and CDR2 are DFQATT and SNEGSKA (reference sequence). The CDR3 is 13 residues long. The CDR3 sequence is CSARDSAGYGYTF. The CDR3 nucleotides read TGCAGTGCTAGAGATTCAGCGGGCTATGGCTACACCTTC.

The chain recombines TRBV24-1 with TRBJ1-2, with no clear D. This CDR3 is 12 amino acids long. V lost 10 bases and J 5 bases, leaving 13 bases between the germline ends. Looked up from germline, CDR1 is KGHDR and CDR2 is SFDVKD. CDR3 sequence: CATSRTAYGYTF. DNA for the CDR3: TGTGCCACTTCGCGGACGGCTTATGGCTACACCTTC.

Ten or more counts support this clonotype. The chain couples TRBV14 to TRBJ1-3; D uncertain. Germline V lookup: CDR1 SGHDN, CDR2 FVKESK. This CDR3 contains 13 residues. Trimming cost V 5 bases and J 3 bases, with 8 bases left between them. The CDR3 DNA reads TGTGCCAGCAGCGCCCTCGGTGGAAACACCATATATTTT. This translates into CASSALGGNTIYF.

This clonotype was counted between two and nine times. V gene TRBV29-1 combines with J gene TRBJ2-5; TRBD1 aligns across 8 bases. The CDR3 is 13 residues long. Per the germline V gene, CDR1 is SQVTM and CDR2 is ANQGSEA. The J segment lost 2 bases and the V segment lost 7 bases, leaving 6 bases of the junction unmatched. The CDR3 DNA reads TGCAGCGGACGGACAGGGCCACAAGAGACCCAGTACTTC. It translates to CSGRTGPQETQYF.

This clonotype was recorded many times. V usage is TRBV5-1 and J usage is TRBJ2-7; D not certain. Germline V gives CDR1 SGHRS, CDR2 YFSETQ. V dropped 1 base and J dropped 4 bases, with 15 bases sitting between them. This CDR3 comprises 15 residues. The CDR3 region is CASSLSTGWGYEQYF. The CDR3 DNA is TGCGCCAGCAGCTTGTCAACGGGTTGGGGATACGAGCAGTACTTC.

The chain links TRBV15 to TRBJ2-3, with D perhaps TRBD2 (5 bases). CDR1 is LNHNV and CDR2 is YYDKDF in the germline V gene (reference sequence). Trimming cost V 3 bases and J 6 bases, with 10 bases left between them. There are 13 residues in the CDR3. CDR3 region: CATSRAPGDTQYF. CDR3 DNA sequence: TGTGCCACCAGCAGGGCACCGGGGGATACGCAGTATTTT. The entire variable domain, with the rest obtained from reference TRBV15 and TRBJ2-3, is as follows: DAMVIQNPRYQVTQFGKPVTLSCSQTLNHNVMYWYQQKSSQAPKLLFHYYDKDFNNEADTPDNFQSRRPNTSFCFLDIRSPGLGDTAMYLCATSRAPGDTQYFGPGTRLTVL.

This clonotype came up many times. J is TRBJ2-7 and V is TRBV4-2; D is perhaps TRBD1 or TRBD2 (5 bases each). Germline values: CDR1 LGHNA, CDR2 YNFKEQ. V gave up 2 bases and J gave up 7 bases, with 18 bases separating them. CDR3 length: 15 residues. The CDR3 sequence is CASSQRDHAEGEQYF. The CDR3 bases are TGTGCCAGCAGCCAACGGGACCACGCAGAGGGGGAGCAGTACTTC.

A remark on this clonotype: Germline is not matched at one junction end, which may reflect a read error. The rearrangement joins TRBV10-3 to TRBJ1-5; D uncertain. The CDR3 has 15 amino acids. CDR1 ENHRY and CDR2 SYGVKD come from the germline V gene. CDR3 sequence reads: CAFSEPGIPNQPQHF. The CDR3 bases are TGTGCCTTCAGTGAACCGGGAATTCCTAATCAGCCCCAGCATTTT.

The chain recombines TRBV10-3 with TRBJ2-1; 9 nucleotides line up with TRBD1. CDR1 ENHRY and CDR2 SYGVKD come from the germline V gene. Germline trimming cut 8 bases from V and 7 bases from J; bases unmatched to any gene: 12. The CDR3 is made up of 15 amino acids. Written as DNA, the CDR3 is TGTGCCATCCTCGCTAGCGCCGGGACAGGGAATGAGCAGTTCTTC. It translates to CAILASAGTGNEQFF.

At least ten counts were recorded for this clonotype. DNA of the CDR3: TGTGCCAGCAGCTTAGGGGGACTAGCGGGAGGTGAGCAGTTCTTC. This gives the protein CASSLGGLAGGEQFF. V usage is TRBV7-2 and J usage is TRBJ2-1; 15 bases fit TRBD2. The V and J ends lost 1 base and 9 bases, in that order; junction bases with no gene match: 1. Germline assignment: CDR1 SGHTA and CDR2 FQGNSA. The CDR3 consists of 15 residues. Based on the CDR3 plus reference TRBV7-2 and TRBJ2-1, the full variable domain is GAGVSQSPSNKVTEKGKDVELRCDPISGHTALYWYRQSLGQGLEFLIYFQGNSAPDKSGLPSDRFSAERTGGSVSTLTIQRTQQEDSAVYLCASSLGGLAGGEQFFGPGTRLTVL.

This clonotype was seen at least ten times. The chain carries TRBV7-8 and TRBJ2-5; 7 bases match TRBD1. The V gene end was trimmed by 5 bases and the J gene end by 5 bases; junction bases not matched to a gene: 11. The CDR3 spans 15 residues. Germline loops: CDR1 SGHVS, CDR2 FQNEAQ. CDR3 loop: CASSPQTGLVETQYF. The CDR3, as DNA: TGTGCCAGCAGCCCCCAGACAGGGCTCGTGGAGACCCAGTACTTC. Based on the CDR3 plus reference TRBV7-8 and TRBJ2-5, the full variable domain is GAGVSQSPRYKVAKRGQDVALRCDPISGHVSLFWYQQALGQGPEFLTYFQNEAQLDKSGLPSDRFFAERPEGSVSTLKIQRTQQEDSAVYLCASSPQTGLVETQYFGPGTRLLVL.